The clone carrying this TCR beta chain was recorded a few times. Its matching antigen is unknown. This specimen comes from a study of response to subunit inactivated influenza vaccine. Germline CDR1 reads SEHNR; CDR2 reads FQNEAQ (reference sequence). This CDR3 spans 12 amino acids. The ends were cut back, 1 base at V and 10 bases at J, with 11 bases in the middle. Overall study results and limits: Every seasonal influenza vaccination brings in few new T cells, the authors suggested.

TCRdb used MiXCR to reprocess the RT-PCR reads, holding one entry per CDR3 protein. The top ten clones hold around 35% of a sample with about 150,000 distinct CDR3 sequences, approximately 11% of them seen once. The chain carries TRBV7-9 and TRBJ2-7; D is ambiguous. The receptor was derived from a man between 50 and 70 years old who received an inactivated influenza vaccine. The sequencing used CD8+ T cells sorted from PBMCs, collected around 25 months after vaccination. CDR3 sequence: CASSLVEGIQYF. CDR3 coding DNA: TGTGCCAGCAGCTTAGTAGAAGGTATACAGTACTTC. Variable domain in full (rest from reference TRBV7-9 and TRBJ2-7): DTGVSQNPRHKITKRGQNVTFRCDPISEHNRLYWYRQTLGQGPEFLTYFQNEAQLEKSRLLSDRFSAERPKGSFSTLEIQRTEQGDSAMYLCASSLVEGIQYFGPGTRLTVT.